This T cell receptor beta chain comes out of a study of shared clonotypes between healthy human individuals. Between the trimmed V and J ends, which lost 0 bases and 5 bases, there was a span of 11 bases. Germline V gene data show CDR1 as LNHNV and CDR2 as YYDKDF (reference sequence). This CDR3 is built from 14 residues. It was across several immunoSEQ plates that each subset's genomic DNA was evenly split. Generated by immunoSEQ multiplex PCR, the TCRdb table keeps only in-frame clones and is missing some. Of over a million clones in the sample, roughly 96% were seen once. Study-wide findings and caveats: Non-shared clonotypes had lower generation probabilities than clonotypes shared by all four sorted-subset donors.

Details on this clone: Its antigen is not identified.

V is TRBV15 and J is TRBJ2-7, with D perhaps matching TRBD2 (5 bases). Sequenced: naive CD4+ T cells sorted from blood. Sample subset: CD45RA+ positively selected. The source of this sequence is a man aged 25 to 40 in good health. CDR3 sequence: CATSRDADSDEQYF. Written as DNA, the CDR3 is TGTGCCACCAGCAGAGATGCGGACTCTGACGAGCAGTACTTC. The complete variable domain, with remaining parts taken from reference TRBV15 and TRBJ2-7, reads DAMVIQNPRYQVTQFGKPVTLSCSQTLNHNVMYWYQQKSSQAPKLLFHYYDKDFNNEADTPDNFQSRRPNTSFCFLDIRSPGLGDTAMYLCATSRDADSDEQYFGPGTRLTVT.